In this sample, the clone carrying this T cell receptor (beta chain) turned up a few times. Profiling relied on immunoSEQ multiplex PCR, and the TCRdb table lists in-frame clones only, not all of them. The profile covers some 140,000 clones, with about 83% appearing a single time and about 1.5% taken by the ten largest. The CDR3 has 14 residues. CDR1 is SGHNT, CDR2 YYREEE, per germline (reference sequence). Trimming removed 4 bases from V and 4 bases from J, with 14 bases in between. These data come from a study of cytomegalovirus exposure and HLA in healthy donors. The TCR was taken from a woman in her 30s in good health and CMV-seronegative. Sequencing input: PBMCs. The V gene is TRBV5-4, the J gene TRBJ1-2; D perhaps matches TRBD1 (6 bases). The CDR3, as DNA: TGTGCCAGCAGCCAATTTACAGGGAGCTATGGCTACACCTTC. Translating gives CASSQFTGSYGYTF.